This TCR beta chain was identified during a study of post-analysis software for immune sequencing data. In the study overall: Recorded disease courses covered relapsing-remitting, secondary progressive and progressive-relapsing multiple sclerosis. Some patients had no subtype annotation.

Whole-study findings and limits: Among multiple sclerosis patients, normalized Chao1 diversity was significantly below that of controls.

On this clonotype itself: Its antigen is still unknown.

The TCR beta cDNA libraries carried unique molecular identifiers. Input of roughly 0.95 to 11 million T cells yielded around 500,000 cDNA molecules. TCRdb reprocessed the PCR reads via MiXCR and lists one record per CDR3 protein. The data show some 800,000 distinct CDR3 sequences, 40% to 55% seen once. The sample consisted of blood. The TCR originated in a girl between 5 and 17 years old with multiple sclerosis.

The CDR3 spells CASSELTTATGKQYF. The DNA for the CDR3 is TGTGCCAGCAGTGAGTTGACGACAGCGACGGGGAAGCAGTACTTC. This sequence joins TRBV2 and TRBJ2-5, with D perhaps being TRBD1 or TRBD2 (5 bases each). Germline loops: CDR1 SNHLY, CDR2 FYNNEI. The CDR3 runs to 15 residues. V was trimmed by 3 bases and J by 11 bases, leaving 22 bases between them.